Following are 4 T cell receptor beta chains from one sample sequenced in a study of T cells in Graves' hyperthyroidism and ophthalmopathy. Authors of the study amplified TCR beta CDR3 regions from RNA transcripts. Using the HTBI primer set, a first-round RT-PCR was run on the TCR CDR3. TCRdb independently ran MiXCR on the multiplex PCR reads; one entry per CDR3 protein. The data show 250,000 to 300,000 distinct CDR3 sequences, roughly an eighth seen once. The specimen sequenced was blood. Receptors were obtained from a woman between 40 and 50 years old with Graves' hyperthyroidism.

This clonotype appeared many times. The CDR3 sequence: CASSFEGMGNTIYF. The CDR3 region has the DNA TGTGCCAGCAGTTTTGAGGGAATGGGCAACACCATATATTTT. V is TRBV12-3 or TRBV12-4 and J is TRBJ1-3; the D is unclear. The CDR3 is 14 amino acids. The V and J ends lost 3 bases and 7 bases respectively, with 13 bases between them.

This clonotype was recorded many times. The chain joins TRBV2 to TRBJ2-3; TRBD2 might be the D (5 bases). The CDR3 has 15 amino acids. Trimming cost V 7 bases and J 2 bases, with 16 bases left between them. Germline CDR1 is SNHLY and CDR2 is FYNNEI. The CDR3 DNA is TGTGCCAGCAATTTGCTAGCCTCATTCACAGATACGCAGTATTTT. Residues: CASNLLASFTDTQYF.

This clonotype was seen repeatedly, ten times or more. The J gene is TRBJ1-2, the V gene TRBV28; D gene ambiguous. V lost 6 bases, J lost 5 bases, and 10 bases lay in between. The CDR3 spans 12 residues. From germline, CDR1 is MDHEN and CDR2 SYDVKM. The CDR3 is CASSPDYYGYTF. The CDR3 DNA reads TGTGCCAGCAGCCCGGACTATTATGGCTACACCTTC.

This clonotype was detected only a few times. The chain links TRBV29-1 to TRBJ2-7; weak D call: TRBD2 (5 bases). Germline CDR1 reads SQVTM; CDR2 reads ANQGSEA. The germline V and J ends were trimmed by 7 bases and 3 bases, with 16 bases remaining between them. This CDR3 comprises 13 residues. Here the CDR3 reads CSGAFPGGYEQYF. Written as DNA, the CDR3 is TGCAGCGGAGCCTTCCCCGGAGGCTACGAGCAGTACTTC.